This TCR beta chain was obtained from a study of cytomegalovirus exposure and HLA in healthy donors. 60 Vbeta and 13 Jbeta primers were used in PCR. Data came from immunoSEQ multiplex PCR; TCRdb stores just in-frame clones and leaves some out. The sample holds around 280,000 clones, approximately 90% seen once. The CDR3 loop spans 18 amino acids. Unmatched junction bases numbered 24, after V lost 6 bases and J lost 7 bases. Germline V gene lookup returns CDR1 SGHRS and CDR2 YFSETQ. The TCR originated in a woman under 30 in good health and CMV-seronegative. This chain links TRBV5-1 with TRBJ1-2, with 7 bases aligning to TRBD1. The sample consisted of PBMCs. In DNA form, the CDR3 reads TGCGCCAGCATCTCTTATAAGGCCGGAGACAGGGAATCGACTGGCTACACCTTC. Translation gives CASISYKAGDRESTGYTF.